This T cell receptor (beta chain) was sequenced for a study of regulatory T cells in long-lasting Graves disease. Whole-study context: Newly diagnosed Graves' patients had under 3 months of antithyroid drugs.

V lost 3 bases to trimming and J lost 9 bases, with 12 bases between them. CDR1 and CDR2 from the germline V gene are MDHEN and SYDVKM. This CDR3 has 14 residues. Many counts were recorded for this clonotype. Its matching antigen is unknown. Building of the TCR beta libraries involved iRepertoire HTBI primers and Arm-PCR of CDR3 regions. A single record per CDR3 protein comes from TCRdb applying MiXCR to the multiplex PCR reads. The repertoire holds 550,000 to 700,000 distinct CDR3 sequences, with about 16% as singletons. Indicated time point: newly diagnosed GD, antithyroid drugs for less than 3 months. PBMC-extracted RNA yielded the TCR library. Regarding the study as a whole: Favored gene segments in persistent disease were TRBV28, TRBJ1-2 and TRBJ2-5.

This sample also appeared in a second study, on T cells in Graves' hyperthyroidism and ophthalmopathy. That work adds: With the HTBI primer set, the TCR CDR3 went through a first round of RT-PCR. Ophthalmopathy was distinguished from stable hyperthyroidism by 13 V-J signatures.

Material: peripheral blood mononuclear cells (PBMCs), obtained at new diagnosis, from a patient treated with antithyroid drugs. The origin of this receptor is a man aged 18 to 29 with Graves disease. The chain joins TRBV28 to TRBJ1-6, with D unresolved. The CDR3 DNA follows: TGTGCCAGCAGTTTGTGGGAGGGAGGTTCACCCCTCCACTTT. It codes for CASSLWEGGSPLHF.